The 5 T cell receptor beta chains below were found in one sample sequenced in a study of low-dose radiotherapy and immunotherapy resistance in tumors. First-strand cDNA used TRAV- and TRBV-specific primers, covering alpha and beta chains. Amplification, which lasted 20 PCR cycles, used a constant-region primer and V-primer adapter to amplify TCRs. A single record per CDR3 protein comes from TCRdb applying MiXCR to the reads. The sample has about 35,000 distinct CDR3 sequences; around 20% are singletons. Sample time point: after trial treatment. Treatment noted: LDRT plus nivolumab, ipilimumab, low-dose cyclophosphamide and aspirin (RACIN trial). The source material was PBMCs, sampled after low-dose radiotherapy plus immunotherapy. Receptor source: a female donor with ovarian cancer.

The J gene is TRBJ1-1, the V gene TRBV29-1; TRBD1 matches at 8 bases. Germline V gives CDR1 SQVTM, CDR2 ANQGSEA. The V gene end was trimmed by 7 bases and the J gene end by 6 bases; junction bases not matched to a gene: 16. The CDR3 is 15 amino acids. The CDR3 sequence is CSAVGLDRAGAEAFF. The DNA for the CDR3 is TGCAGCGCGGTTGGCCTGGACAGGGCCGGAGCTGAAGCTTTCTTT.

As regards this clonotype: Since a far larger clone is one base different, this is likely a read error. The chain combines TRBV29-1 with TRBJ2-4, with 8 bases lining up with TRBD1. The junction had 15 bases not matched to a gene; V was cut back by 4 bases and J by 13 bases. This CDR3 is built from 14 residues. Germline V CDR1 and CDR2: SQVTM, ANQGSEA. The CDR3: CSVVGQGLSNEQYF. The CDR3 nucleotides are TGCAGCGTTGTCGGACAGGGCCTTTCCAATGAGCAGTACTTC.

This clonotype was counted ten times or more. V gene TRBV29-1 combines with J gene TRBJ1-2; no firm D call. This CDR3 has 15 residues. CDR1 and CDR2 (germline): SQVTM, ANQGSEA. V lost 0 bases and J lost 2, with 13 bases in between. CDR3 DNA: TGCAGCGTTGAAGATCGGCGGGAGGGAAACTATGGCTACACCTTC. This gives the protein CSVEDRREGNYGYTF.

The rearrangement links TRBV5-1 to TRBJ2-1; the match to TRBD1 covers 9 bases. There are 15 residues in the CDR3. V lost 4 bases to trimming and J lost 2 bases; unmatched junction nucleotides: 4. From germline, CDR1 is SGHRS and CDR2 YFSETQ. DNA for the CDR3: TGCGCCAGCAGCGGGGACAGGGCGGCCTACAATGAGCAGTTCTTC. Amino acid sequence: CASSGDRAAYNEQFF. Looking up the rest from reference TRBV5-1 and TRBJ2-1 gives the full variable domain: KAGVTQTPRYLIKTRGQQVTLSCSPISGHRSVSWYQQTPGQGLQFLFEYFSETQRNKGNFPGRFSGRQFSNSRSEMNVSTLELGDSALYLCASSGDRAAYNEQFFGPGTRLTVL.

This clonotype was seen ten or more times. This chain joins TRBV10-3 and TRBJ1-5; D possibly corresponds to TRBD1 (5 bases). Deletions cut 0 bases from V and 4 bases from J, with 7 bases between. This CDR3 is built from 14 residues. The germline V gene encodes CDR1 ENHRY and CDR2 SYGVKD. CDR3: CAISESAGNQPQHF. The CDR3, as DNA: TGTGCCATCAGTGAGTCGGCAGGGAATCAGCCCCAGCATTTT.